This T cell receptor (beta chain) is drawn from a study of tumor-infiltrating lymphocytes in oesophageal squamous cell carcinoma (dated by TCRdb to about 2016). The germline V gene sets CDR1 to SGHVS and CDR2 to FQNEAQ. Including both end residues, the CDR3 is 16 amino acids long. Comment on this clonotype: Its antigen is not yet known. Likely a read error: the CDR3 ends without its conserved phenylalanine or tryptophan. Because the CDR3's place on the DNA is in doubt, the DNA is left out and the CDR3 is given as listed by TCRdb.

Library generation was performed with PCR. TCRdb names Illumina HiSeq 2000 as the instrument used. TCRdb reran the public reads through fastp at Q25 and MiXCR, keeping productive beta chains. For every CDR3 protein sequence, its rows merge into one entry that carries the most common genes and DNA. This sample comprises 13,000 or so distinct CDR3 sequences, about 57% of them detected only once. The ten largest make up 32% of the sample. The rearrangement combines TRBV7-8 with TRBJ2-1; the table's D gene call, TRBD1, was not cross checked with the DNA. The sequenced material came from esophageal tumor tissue. The clonotype was recovered from a female donor with esophageal squamous cell carcinoma. The CDR3: CASSLRQNQGEQYFGS.